Below are 3 T cell receptor beta chains sequenced from a single sample in a study of T-cell reconstitution after alpha-beta-depleted transplantation in children listed by TCRdb under 2016. Library creation used PCR. TCRdb names Illumina HiSeq 2500 as the instrument used. TCR library preparation used molecular barcoding, with unique molecular identifiers applied to normalize quantification of the TCRbeta repertoire. Using fastp at Q25 and MiXCR, TCRdb reprocessed the public reads and kept productive beta chains. Every entry covers one CDR3 protein and lists the most common genes and DNA from its rows. The sample data list a few hundred thousand distinct CDR3 sequences, and roughly 11% of these were observed just once. 4.5% to 6.5% of the sample is taken by the ten largest. The sample was PBMCs from the stem cell graft donor, taken from the stem cell graft. These receptors were taken from a human donor who donated a stem cell graft to a child with acute myeloid leukemia.

This chain joins TRBV24-1 and TRBJ2-3; the D gene is possibly TRBD2 (5 bases). CDR3 length: 13 amino acids. The germline V gene has CDR1 KGHDR and CDR2 SFDVKD. Trimming removed 5 bases at V and 5 bases at J, with 10 bases between. The CDR3 here is CATSVSGIDTQYF. In DNA form, the CDR3 reads TGTGCCACCAGTGTCTCGGGGATAGATACGCAGTATTTT.

This rearrangement joins TRBV20-1 to TRBJ1-4; D not resolved. The CDR3 loop spans 15 amino acids. Trimming removed 1 base at V and 6 bases at J, with 15 bases between. CDR1 and CDR2 from the germline V gene are DFQATT and SNEGSKA (reference sequence). Written as DNA, the CDR3 is TGCAGTGCTAGAGGGTGGGTGTTAGAACATGAAAAACTGTTTTTT. Its protein product is CSARGWVLEHEKLFF.

The J gene is TRBJ2-5, the V gene TRBV5-6, with a weak D call TRBD1 (5 bases). This CDR3 is built from 15 residues. V was pared by 5 bases and J by 2 bases, with 16 bases between. Looked up from germline, CDR1 is SGHDT and CDR2 is YYEEEE. CDR3 residues: CASSPHPTVQETQYF. The CDR3 coding sequence is TGTGCCAGCAGTCCGCACCCGACAGTTCAAGAGACCCAGTACTTC.